A single sample gave rise to the 6 T cell receptor beta chains below, sequenced in a study of neurological immune-mediated disorders. TCRdb used MiXCR to reprocess the 5' RACE reads, holding one entry per CDR3 protein. The sample contains 95,000 to 150,000 distinct CDR3 sequences, roughly 3.2% of which appear only once. The sequenced sample was PBMCs. Source of these receptors: a woman aged 25 to 45 with multiple sclerosis.

At least ten counts were recorded for this clonotype. V is TRBV20-1 and J is TRBJ2-7; 13 bases match TRBD2. This CDR3 has 16 amino acids. Germline CDR1 is DFQATT and CDR2 is SNEGSKA (reference sequence). After removal of 1 base from V and 3 bases from J, the junction contained 6 bases not matched to a gene. The CDR3 DNA reads TGCAGTGCTAGAGGGACTAGCGGGAGAGAAGGCTACGAGCAGTACTTC. It encodes CSARGTSGREGYEQYF.

This clonotype appeared many times. The conserved final phenylalanine or tryptophan is absent from the CDR3, which likely points to a read error. The rearrangement links TRBV7-2 to TRBJ1-2; no clear D. The germline V gene encodes CDR1 SGHTA and CDR2 FQGNSA. Trimming left V 5 bases short and J 8 bases short, with 9 bases between. The CDR3 covers 11 residues. CDR3 protein: CASSPARGYTC. CDR3 nucleotide sequence: TGTGCCAGCAGCCCGGCTAGGGGCTACACCTGC.

This clonotype appeared many times. V is TRBV7-2 and J is TRBJ2-6; D is possibly TRBD2 (6 bases). This CDR3 comprises 16 residues. V lost 0 bases and J 2 bases, leaving 8 bases between the germline ends. CDR1 and CDR2 (germline): SGHTA, FQGNSA. The DNA of the CDR3 is TGTGCCAGCAGCTTAGCGGGCGGGGCTGGGGCCAACGTCCTGACTTTC. Translation: CASSLAGGAGANVLTF.

This clonotype was recorded many times. The chain employs TRBV6-5 and TRBJ1-6, with 7 nucleotides matching TRBD1. V shed 4 bases, J shed 7 bases, and the junction held 7 bases outside the gene matches. The CDR3 has 15 amino acids. Germline V gene sequence: CDR1 MNHEY, CDR2 SVGAGI. The DNA for the CDR3 is TGTGCCAGCAGTTCTTCCGAGACAGGGAATTCACCCCTCCACTTT. Translating it yields CASSSSETGNSPLHF.

This clonotype was observed at least ten times. The rearrangement links TRBV25-1 to TRBJ2-7; no clear D gene. V lost 4 bases and J 9 bases, leaving 13 bases between the germline ends. CDR3 length equals 12 residues. Germline V CDR1 and CDR2: MGHDK, SYGVNS. The CDR3 DNA is TGTGCCAGCAGTGGGCTCAAACGAGGGCAGTACTTC. Translation: CASSGLKRGQYF.

This clonotype was seen ten or more times. The chain carries TRBV7-2 and TRBJ2-7; 10 bases line up with TRBD1. CDR1 is SGHTA and CDR2 is FQGNSA in the germline V gene. The ends lost 5 bases at V and 2 bases at J; junction bases unmatched: 6. The length of the CDR3 is 15 residues. CDR3 in DNA: TGTGCCAGCAGCAAGTCAGGACAGGGGGCCTACGAGCAGTACTTC. Its protein product is CASSKSGQGAYEQYF. Full variable domain (remainder filled in from reference TRBV7-2 and TRBJ2-7): GAGVSQSPSNKVTEKGKDVELRCDPISGHTALYWYRQSLGQGLEFLIYFQGNSAPDKSGLPSDRFSAERTGGSVSTLTIQRTQQEDSAVYLCASSKSGQGAYEQYFGPGTRLTVT.